The rows below give T cell receptor beta chains drawn from one sample of a study of identical twins. MiXCR, run by TCRdb on the 5' RACE reads, gives a single entry per CDR3 protein. This table holds about 240,000 distinct CDR3 sequences, approximately 10% found once. Sequencing used memory T cells sorted from blood. Source of these receptors: a man aged 45-65 years in good health. Each CDR3 is given with its conserved first and last residue. Fields, in order: clone size, J gene, V gene, D gene, CDR3 DNA, CDR3 protein. The D gene is left open where the match is weak. A clone size is listed for some rows: how often the clone was seen (once, few, many), or a class if it is expanded.

abundance: NA
j_gene: TRBJ2-3
v_gene: TRBV12-3/TRBV12-4
d_gene: NA
CDR3nt: TGTGCCAGCGACAGCGGGAGCACAGATACGCAGTATTTT
CDR3aa: CASDSGSTDTQYF

abundance: NA
j_gene: TRBJ2-7
v_gene: TRBV20-1
d_gene: NA
CDR3nt: TGCAGTGCTAGTTCCCACTCGACTACTACCTACGAGCAGTACTTC
CDR3aa: CSASSHSTTTYEQYF

abundance: NA
j_gene: TRBJ1-4
v_gene: TRBV14
d_gene: NA
CDR3nt: TGTGCCAGCAGCCAAGTGGGGGCCTTTCGCCTGTTTTTT
CDR3aa: CASSQVGAFRLFF

abundance: many
j_gene: TRBJ2-2
v_gene: TRBV5-1
d_gene: TRBD1
CDR3nt: TGCGCCAGCAGCTTGGAGGGACAGGGGTTCGGCGGGGAGCTGTTTTTT
CDR3aa: CASSLEGQGFGGELFF

abundance: many
j_gene: TRBJ2-1
v_gene: TRBV20-1
d_gene: TRBD2
CDR3nt: TGCAGTGCTAGAGTAGCGGGGGCGCTCAATGAGCAGTTCTTC
CDR3aa: CSARVAGALNEQFF

abundance: few
j_gene: TRBJ2-1
v_gene: TRBV4-1
d_gene: NA
CDR3nt: TGCGCCAGCAGCCGGCACGGGGACCTCAACAATGAGCAGTTCTTC
CDR3aa: CASSRHGDLNNEQFF

abundance: many
j_gene: TRBJ2-1
v_gene: TRBV10-3
d_gene: NA
CDR3nt: TGTGCCATCAGTGAATTTGGGCGAACTTCGAGCTCCTACAATGAGCAGTTCTTC
CDR3aa: CAISEFGRTSSSYNEQFF

abundance: NA
j_gene: TRBJ2-5
v_gene: TRBV6-8
d_gene: NA
CDR3nt: TGTGCCAGCACCAATAAGGGAGGCGGCCAAGAGACCCAGTACTTC
CDR3aa: CASTNKGGGQETQYF

abundance: many
j_gene: TRBJ2-1
v_gene: TRBV27
d_gene: TRBD2
CDR3nt: TGTGCCAGCAGTACGCGACTAGCGGGAGGGCCGGAGGAGCAGTTCTTC
CDR3aa: CASSTRLAGGPEEQFF

abundance: many
j_gene: TRBJ1-1
v_gene: TRBV12-3/TRBV12-4
d_gene: NA
CDR3nt: TGTGCCAGCACTCTCCAGGTGAACACTGAAGCTTTCTTT
CDR3aa: CASTLQVNTEAFF

abundance: many
j_gene: TRBJ1-1
v_gene: TRBV5-1
d_gene: NA
CDR3nt: TGCGCCAGCAGGGAGGGATCGAACACTGAAGCTTTCTTT
CDR3aa: CASREGSNTEAFF

abundance: NA
j_gene: TRBJ1-2
v_gene: TRBV7-9
d_gene: TRBD1
CDR3nt: TGTGCCAGCAGCCCCGAGGGACAGGGCGGTTACACCTTC
CDR3aa: CASSPEGQGGYTF

abundance: NA
j_gene: TRBJ2-5
v_gene: TRBV7-6
d_gene: TRBD2
CDR3nt: TGTGCCAGCAGCTTAGTTTCAGCGGGAGGAGGAGAGACCCAGTACTTC
CDR3aa: CASSLVSAGGGETQYF

abundance: few
j_gene: TRBJ2-5
v_gene: TRBV20-1
d_gene: TRBD2
CDR3nt: TGCAGTGCTTCAGTCGGACTAGCGGGCTGGGAGACCCAGTACTTC
CDR3aa: CSASVGLAGWETQYF

abundance: many
j_gene: TRBJ2-1
v_gene: TRBV4-3
d_gene: NA
CDR3nt: TGCGCCAGCAGCCAGGGCAGTAGCTCCTACAATGAGCAGTTCTTC
CDR3aa: CASSQGSSSYNEQFF

abundance: many
j_gene: TRBJ2-7
v_gene: TRBV4-2
d_gene: TRBD2
CDR3nt: TGTGCCAGCAGCCAAGATTCTAGCGGGTTTTTCTACGAGCAGTACTTC
CDR3aa: CASSQDSSGFFYEQYF

abundance: NA
j_gene: TRBJ2-7
v_gene: TRBV6-2/TRBV6-3
d_gene: NA
CDR3nt: TGTGCCAGCAGTGACGCCTACGAGCAGTACTTC
CDR3aa: CASSDAYEQYF

abundance: few
j_gene: TRBJ1-5
v_gene: TRBV7-9
d_gene: NA
CDR3nt: TGTGCCAGCAGCTTAGGTCAAAGGCGACAGCCCCAGCATTTT
CDR3aa: CASSLGQRRQPQHF

abundance: few
j_gene: TRBJ2-1
v_gene: TRBV20-1
d_gene: TRBD2
CDR3nt: TGCAGTGCTAGAGATCTGGCTAGCGGGGGTCCCTACAATGAGCAGTTCTTC
CDR3aa: CSARDLASGGPYNEQFF

abundance: many
j_gene: TRBJ2-6
v_gene: TRBV5-1
d_gene: TRBD1
CDR3nt: TGCGCCAGCAGCTTCCGGGACAGGGGAAATTCTGGGGCCAACGTCCTGACTTTC
CDR3aa: CASSFRDRGNSGANVLTF

abundance: NA
j_gene: TRBJ1-1
v_gene: TRBV11-2
d_gene: NA
CDR3nt: TGTGCCAGCAGCCAAGGGGGAGGCAGGACTGAAGCTTTCTTT
CDR3aa: CASSQGGGRTEAFF

abundance: many
j_gene: TRBJ2-4
v_gene: TRBV11-2
d_gene: TRBD2
CDR3nt: TGTGCCAGCAGTCTAGGGACTAGCGGACAGTACTTC
CDR3aa: CASSLGTSGQYF

abundance: many
j_gene: TRBJ2-5
v_gene: TRBV4-1
d_gene: NA
CDR3nt: TGCGCCAGCAGCCAAGATCGGGAGACCCAGTACTTC
CDR3aa: CASSQDRETQYF

abundance: many
j_gene: TRBJ1-2
v_gene: TRBV7-2
d_gene: NA
CDR3nt: TGTGCCAGCAGCCCGGACACTAACTATGGCTACACCTTC
CDR3aa: CASSPDTNYGYTF

abundance: few
j_gene: TRBJ2-2
v_gene: TRBV27
d_gene: TRBD1
CDR3nt: TGTGCCAGCACCCACGGACAGGGAAGCACCGGGGAGCTGTTTTTT
CDR3aa: CASTHGQGSTGELFF

abundance: many
j_gene: TRBJ2-5
v_gene: TRBV12-3/TRBV12-4
d_gene: NA
CDR3nt: TGTGCCAGCAGCCGGGCTCGAGAGACCCAGTACTTC
CDR3aa: CASSRARETQYF

abundance: many
j_gene: TRBJ2-5
v_gene: TRBV10-3
d_gene: NA
CDR3nt: TGTGCCATCAGTGCCAAGGAGGGTTTTAAAGAGACCCAGTACTTC
CDR3aa: CAISAKEGFKETQYF

abundance: few
j_gene: TRBJ1-1
v_gene: TRBV11-1
d_gene: TRBD1
CDR3nt: TGTGCCAGCAGCTTAGCTCGGTCGGGACAGGGGGTTGGGCGCACTGAAGCTTTCTTT
CDR3aa: CASSLARSGQGVGRTEAFF